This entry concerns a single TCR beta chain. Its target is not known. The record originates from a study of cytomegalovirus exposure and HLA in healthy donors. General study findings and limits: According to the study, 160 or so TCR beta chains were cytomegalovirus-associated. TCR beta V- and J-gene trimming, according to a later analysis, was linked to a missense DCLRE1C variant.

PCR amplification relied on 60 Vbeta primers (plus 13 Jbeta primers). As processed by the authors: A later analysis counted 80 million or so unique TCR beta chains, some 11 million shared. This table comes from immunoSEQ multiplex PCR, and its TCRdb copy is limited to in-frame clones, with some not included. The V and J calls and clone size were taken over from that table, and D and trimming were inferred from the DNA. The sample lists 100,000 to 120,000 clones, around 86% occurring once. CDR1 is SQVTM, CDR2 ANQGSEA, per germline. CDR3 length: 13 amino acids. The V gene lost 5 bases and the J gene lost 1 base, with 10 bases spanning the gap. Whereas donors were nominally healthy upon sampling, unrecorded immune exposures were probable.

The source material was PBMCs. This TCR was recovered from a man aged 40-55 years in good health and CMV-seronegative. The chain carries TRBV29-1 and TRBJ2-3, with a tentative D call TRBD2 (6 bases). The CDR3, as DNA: TGCAGCGTTCTAGCGAGCGGCACAGATACGCAGTATTTT. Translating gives CSVLASGTDTQYF.